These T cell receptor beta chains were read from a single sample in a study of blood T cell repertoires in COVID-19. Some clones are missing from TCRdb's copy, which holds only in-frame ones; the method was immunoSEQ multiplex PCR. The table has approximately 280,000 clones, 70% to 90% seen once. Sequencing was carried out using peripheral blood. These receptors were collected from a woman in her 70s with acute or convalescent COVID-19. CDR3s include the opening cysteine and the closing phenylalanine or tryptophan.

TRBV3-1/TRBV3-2	CASSPPGSGAGANTEAFF
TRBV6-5	CASELYPTGGDEQFF
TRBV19	CASSIGGKNTEAFF
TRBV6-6	CASALQGHQPQHF
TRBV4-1	CASSQDRQWGGDTEAFF
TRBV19	CASSPKRGYTGELFF
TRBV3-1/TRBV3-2	CASSQARGNTEAFF
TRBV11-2	CASSLGTVRGETQYF
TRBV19	CASSGGQNNQPQHF
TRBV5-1	CASSLAEGATNEKLFF
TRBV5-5	CASSPDAGRTEAFF
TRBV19	CASSERTGANQPQHF
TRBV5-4	CASSSQTGGVETQYF
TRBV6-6	CASSYPEQGSPLHF
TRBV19	CASSIRSGTGVSNQPQHF
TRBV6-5	CASFSGQGRFNEQFF
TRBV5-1	CASSLASGGPDTQYF
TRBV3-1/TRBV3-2	CASSNRDSNNEQFF
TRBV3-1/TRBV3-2	CASSQARGTEAFF
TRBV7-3	CASSLLAGGDEQYF
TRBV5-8	CASSLRLASTGELFF
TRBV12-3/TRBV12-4	CASSPQGTEAFF
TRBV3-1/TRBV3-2	CASSRRQGPSSYNSPLHF
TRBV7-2	CASSLGLGGRTGELFF
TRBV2	CASGGQSGANVLTF
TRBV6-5	CASSRTAYTEAFF
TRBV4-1	CASSHDSAGESPLHF
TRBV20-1	CSASTQGPSPLHF
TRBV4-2	CASSHRTGENPSGFF